The T cell receptor (beta chain) under discussion was sequenced for a study of blood T cell repertoires in COVID-19. Study background: COVID-19 samples collected from the United States, Italy and Spain covered acute and convalescent phases.

Concerning this clone itself: At one end the junction does not follow the germline gene, possibly because of a read error.

In the original analysis: It was from reference gene primer amplification that nucleated cell counts were estimated. Only in-frame clones appear in the TCRdb table, and some are missing; sequencing was by immunoSEQ multiplex PCR. Clone size and V and J calls were adopted from that table, with D and trimming inferred from the DNA. This repertoire shows approximately 61,000 clones, roughly 84% found once; its top ten account for less than 7%. The sequenced material came from peripheral blood. This clonotype was sampled from a woman in her 70s with acute or convalescent COVID-19.

CDR3 in amino acids: CANSPGQTSYEQYF. CDR3 nucleotides: TGTGCCAACAGTCCGGGACAGACGTCCTACGAGCAGTACTTC. The V call is TRBV2, the J call TRBJ2-7, with TRBD1 identical over 7 bases. The CDR3 is 14 residues long. Germline CDR1 is SNHLY and CDR2 is FYNNEI.